The present T cell receptor (beta chain) was sequenced within a study of cytomegalovirus exposure and HLA in healthy donors. Study findings and constraints: Reportedly, cytomegalovirus status was diagnosed with high sensitivity and specificity. Productive status was seen about 90% or about 30% of the time for most TCR beta V segments in an earlier analysis.

Amplification used 60 Vbeta primers and 13 Jbeta primers. Sequencing used immunoSEQ multiplex PCR; TCRdb keeps in-frame clones, though not all of them. The listing records 200,000 to 250,000 clones. Each donor's status was that of a healthy bone marrow donor. Nominally healthy donors were sampled, though unrecorded immune exposures were likely. Looked up from germline, CDR1 is SGDLS and CDR2 is YYNGEE. The CDR3 has 11 amino acids. Deletions cut 4 bases from V and 10 bases from J, with 11 bases between. Details on this clone: The antigen is not known.

This sequence joins TRBV9 and TRBJ1-1; D ambiguous. Sequenced input: PBMCs. This receptor was taken from a girl between 2 and 10 years old in good health and CMV-seropositive. The CDR3 loop reads CASSSRAGAFF. The CDR3 nucleotides read TGTGCCAGCAGCTCCCGAGCGGGAGCTTTCTTT.